Listed below are T cell receptor beta chains from one sample, sequenced in a study of blood T cells in healthy people across ages. TCRdb passed the 5' RACE reads through MiXCR, listing each CDR3 protein once. Among 1.5 million or so distinct CDR3 sequences, 42% were seen once, and the ten largest hold 7.9%. The sample consisted of blood. Receptor source: a woman under 30 in good health. CDR3s include the opening cysteine and the closing phenylalanine or tryptophan. Each record gives: CDR3 length, D gene, J gene, clone size, V gene, CDR3 protein, CDR3 DNA. A D gene is named only where the DNA matches it firmly. Clone size is given for some rows only: seen once, a few or many times, or a class if the clone is expanded.

15	TRBD2	TRBJ2-5	few	TRBV20-1	CSAQPTSGYQETQYF	TGCAGTGCTCAACCGACTAGCGGGTACCAAGAGACCCAGTACTTC
14	TRBD1	TRBJ2-1	-	TRBV20-1	CSARPGQADNEQFF	TGCAGTGCTAGACCGGGACAGGCCGACAATGAGCAGTTCTTC
15	TRBD1	TRBJ1-2	few	TRBV6-1	CASRHRDRVDYGYTF	TGTGCCAGCAGACACCGGGACAGGGTCGATTATGGCTACACCTTC
15	TRBD1	TRBJ1-1	-	TRBV28	CASSDPGQGGTEAFF	TGTGCCAGCAGTGACCCCGGGCAGGGGGGGACTGAAGCTTTCTTT
14	-	TRBJ1-4	-	TRBV4-1	CASSRPQTGEKLFF	TGCGCCAGCAGCCGACCCCAAACGGGGGAAAAACTGTTTTTT
14	-	TRBJ1-2	-	TRBV4-1	CASSPGRGPYGYTF	TGCGCCAGCAGCCCTGGCCGGGGGCCCTATGGCTACACCTTC
15	TRBD2	TRBJ2-1	-	TRBV11-3	CASSPASGLYNEQFF	TGTGCCAGCAGCCCGGCTAGCGGACTATACAATGAGCAGTTCTTC
11	-	TRBJ2-5	once	TRBV2	CARGTPETQYF	TGTGCCCGTGGGACCCCGGAGACCCAGTACTTC
15	-	TRBJ2-7	-	TRBV21-1	CASSKWTGVPYEQYF	TGTGCCAGCAGCAAATGGACAGGGGTCCCCTACGAGCAGTACTTC
12	-	TRBJ1-1	-	TRBV4-1	CASSQEGRKTFF	TGCGCCAGCAGCCAAGAAGGACGGAAAACTTTCTTT
14	-	TRBJ2-1	-	TRBV20-1	CSAHTTDGYNEQFF	TGCAGTGCTCACACCACCGACGGATACAATGAGCAGTTCTTC
13	-	TRBJ2-1	-	TRBV27	CASSSREYNEQFF	TGTGCCAGCAGTTCAAGGGAGTACAATGAGCAGTTCTTC
19	TRBD1	TRBJ1-5	-	TRBV2	CASRDRDRIGLNSNQPQHF	TGTGCCAGCAGAGATCGGGACAGGATAGGGTTGAATAGCAATCAGCCCCAGCATTTT
15	TRBD1	TRBJ2-3	once	TRBV11-3	CASSSTGDSTDTQYF	TGTGCCAGCAGCTCGACAGGGGACAGCACAGATACGCAGTATTTT
17	TRBD1	TRBJ1-5	few	TRBV7-8	CASSTDRGKDGNQPQHF	TGTGCCAGCAGCACGGACAGGGGTAAGGATGGCAATCAGCCCCAGCATTTT
15	TRBD2	TRBJ2-3	few	TRBV7-2	CASSLGAGGPDTQYF	TGTGCCAGCAGCTTAGGGGCGGGGGGGCCCGATACGCAGTATTTT
13	-	TRBJ1-4	few	TRBV18	CASSSGINEKLFF	TGTGCCAGCTCATCCGGGATTAATGAAAAACTGTTTTTT
15	TRBD1	TRBJ2-7	-	TRBV27	CASSPNPGQGYEQYF	TGTGCCAGCAGTCCCAATCCGGGACAGGGGTACGAGCAGTACTTC
14	-	TRBJ1-6	-	TRBV28	CATHRSTGNSPLHF	TGTGCCACTCATCGTTCCACAGGGAATTCACCCCTCCACTTT
13	-	TRBJ2-1	-	TRBV29-1	CSIEWQGHNEQFF	TGCAGCATTGAATGGCAGGGCCACAATGAGCAGTTCTTC
13	TRBD2	TRBJ2-5	few	TRBV28	CASEGTTQETQYF	TGTGCCAGCGAAGGGACTACCCAAGAGACCCAGTACTTC
12	-	TRBJ1-2	-	TRBV6-5	CASSSWTYGYTF	TGTGCCAGCAGTTCCTGGACATATGGCTACACCTTC
13	TRBD2	TRBJ2-5	-	TRBV6-5	CASSHGIAGEQYF	TGTGCCAGCAGCCACGGCATAGCGGGAGAGCAGTACTTC
14	TRBD2	TRBJ2-5	few	TRBV3-1	CASRYLAGEETQYF	TGTGCCAGCAGGTATCTAGCGGGGGAGGAGACCCAGTACTTC
16	-	TRBJ2-2	-	TRBV30	CAWTADIGKHTGELFF	TGTGCCTGGACGGCTGATATCGGGAAGCACACCGGGGAGCTGTTTTTT
11	-	TRBJ1-2	-	TRBV29-1	CSALLGKAYTF	TGCAGCGCCCTTTTGGGGAAGGCCTACACCTTC
16	-	TRBJ2-7	-	TRBV9	CASSLITAGAYNEQYF	TGTGCCAGCAGCCTTATTACGGCCGGGGCCTACAATGAGCAGTACTTC
18	TRBD2	TRBJ2-1	-	TRBV3-1	CASSQRLGLAYTYNEQFF	TGTGCCAGCAGCCAGAGGTTAGGACTAGCGTATACCTACAATGAGCAGTTCTTC
14	-	TRBJ2-3	-	TRBV5-1	CASSPAGITDTQYF	TGCGCCAGCAGCCCGGCAGGGATAACGGATACGCAGTATTTT
16	-	TRBJ2-3	-	TRBV7-2	CASSEGLDSSTDTQYF	TGTGCCAGCAGCGAGGGACTGGACTCTAGCACAGATACGCAGTATTTT
14	-	TRBJ1-6	-	TRBV4-1	CASSQDVRDSPLHF	TGCGCCAGCAGCCAAGATGTCAGAGACTCACCCCTCCACTTT
15	-	TRBJ2-6	-	TRBV28	CATGTGSSGANVLTF	TGTGCCACGGGCACGGGCTCTTCTGGGGCCAACGTCCTGACTTTC
13	-	TRBJ2-1	few	TRBV5-1	CASSSRGGYEQFF	TGCGCCAGCAGCTCCAGGGGGGGCTATGAGCAGTTCTTC
15	TRBD1	TRBJ1-1	-	TRBV15	CATTGTGERWTEAFF	TGTGCCACCACCGGGACAGGGGAGAGATGGACTGAAGCTTTCTTT
16	TRBD1	TRBJ2-1	-	TRBV9	CASSVAGGQGYNEQFF	TGTGCCAGCAGCGTAGCGGGGGGACAGGGGTACAATGAGCAGTTCTTC
13	-	TRBJ2-4	few	TRBV20-1	CSKERFPKNIQYF	TGCAGCAAGGAAAGATTCCCCAAAAACATTCAGTACTTC
13	-	TRBJ2-7	-	TRBV7-2	CASSPRPPYEQYF	TGTGCCAGCAGTCCTCGGCCCCCCTACGAGCAGTACTTC
14	-	TRBJ2-1	few	TRBV20-1	CSARDQGTSNEQFF	TGCAGTGCTAGAGATCAGGGGACTTCCAATGAGCAGTTCTTC
13	-	TRBJ2-1	-	TRBV6-2/TRBV6-3	CANSPGPQNEQFF	TGTGCCAACAGTCCAGGGCCCCAAAATGAGCAGTTCTTC
15	-	TRBJ2-5	-	TRBV6-2/TRBV6-3	CASTPPPGIQETQYF	TGTGCCAGCACCCCTCCCCCAGGTATACAAGAGACCCAGTACTTC
15	-	TRBJ2-3	few	TRBV9	CASSPRGGDTDTQYF	TGTGCCAGCAGCCCCCGGGGCGGGGACACAGATACGCAGTATTTT
11	-	TRBJ1-1	-	TRBV10-3	CASTGSHEAFF	TGTGCCTCCACAGGCAGCCACGAAGCTTTCTTT
14	-	TRBJ1-6	once	TRBV3-1	CASSPAVGNSPLHF	TGTGCCAGCAGCCCGGCGGTCGGTAATTCACCCCTCCACTTT
12	-	TRBJ2-5	few	TRBV20-1	CSARGPPGTQYF	TGCAGTGCTAGAGGGCCCCCAGGGACCCAGTACTTC
12	-	TRBJ2-1	once	TRBV28	CASSEAFNEHFF	TGTGCCAGCAGTGAGGCGTTTAATGAGCATTTCTTC
16	-	TRBJ2-3	once	TRBV20-1	CSARIGLSSGTDTQYF	TGCAGTGCTAGAATCGGTCTTTCTAGCGGCACAGATACGCAGTATTTT